This entry lists 13 T cell receptor beta chains sequenced from one sample in a study of blood T cell repertoires in COVID-19. Sequenced by immunoSEQ multiplex PCR; TCRdb stores in-frame clones only, minus some. The data show about 240,000 clones, about 90% seen once. Material for sequencing was peripheral blood. The receptor set was obtained from a man aged 55-75 years with acute or convalescent COVID-19.

This chain joins TRBV30 and TRBJ1-1, with a tentative D call TRBD1 (6 bases). V was pared by 4 bases and J by 3 bases, with 12 bases between. This CDR3 is 13 amino acids long. CDR1 GTSNPN and CDR2 SVGIG come from the germline V gene (reference sequence). The CDR3 spells CAWTGAGDTEAFF. For the CDR3, the DNA is TGTGCCTGGACAGGGGCGGGGGACACTGAAGCTTTCTTT.

The J gene is TRBJ1-6, the V gene TRBV7-8; D remains unclear. The CDR3 has 17 residues. V was cut by 5 bases and J by 6 bases, with 20 bases left in between. From germline, CDR1 is SGHVS and CDR2 FQNEAQ. The CDR3 sequence is CASSLPVWVQSNSPLHF. The CDR3 DNA sequence: TGTGCCAGCAGCCTACCCGTTTGGGTACAGTCTAATTCACCCCTCCACTTT.

The rearrangement joins TRBV3-1 (or the pseudogene TRBV3-2) to TRBJ2-3, with D maybe TRBD2 (6 bases). Germline V gene lookup returns CDR1 LGHDT and CDR2 YNNKEL (reference sequence). The CDR3 runs to 13 residues. With 1 base removed from V and 14 bases from J, the gap between germline ends came to 16 bases. The CDR3: CASSQGVRGLWYF. CDR3 sequence (DNA): TGTGCCAGCAGCCAAGGAGTGCGAGGACTATGGTATTTT.

The chain couples TRBV27 to TRBJ2-7; D is possibly TRBD2 (6 bases). Looked up from germline, CDR1 is MNHEY and CDR2 is SMNVEV (reference sequence). This CDR3 is built from 14 residues. V lost 5 bases and J 5 bases, leaving 16 bases between the germline ends. The CDR3 coding sequence is TGTGCCAGCAGTCGGGACTTATTGGGCCACGAGCAGTACTTC. This translates into CASSRDLLGHEQYF.

J is TRBJ2-7 and V is TRBV7-3; TRBD2 matches 9 bases. The CDR3 length is 13 residues. V dropped 5 bases and J dropped 6; count of bases not matched to a gene: 5. Germline assignment: CDR1 SGHTA and CDR2 FQGTGA. The CDR3 reads CASSPGLAGEQYF. Here the CDR3 DNA reads TGTGCCAGCAGCCCGGGACTAGCTGGCGAGCAGTACTTC.

The CDR3 DNA sequence: TGTGCCAGCATAGGCGGGGCGAATAATTCACCCCTCCACTTT. This codes for CASIGGANNSPLHF. The J gene is TRBJ1-6, the V gene TRBV6-6, with a tentative D call TRBD1 (5 bases). V lost 7 bases, J lost 5 bases, and 12 bases lay in between. The CDR3 covers 14 residues. Germline loops: CDR1 MNHNY, CDR2 SVGAGI (reference sequence).

The V call is TRBV28, the J call TRBJ1-1, with TRBD1 matching over 10 bases. Per the germline V gene, CDR1 is MDHEN and CDR2 is SYDVKM. Trimming at V came to 0 bases and at J to 4 bases, leaving 11 bases not matched to a gene. The CDR3 contains 18 residues. CDR3 residues: CASSLWATGGGMGTEAFF. DNA for the CDR3: TGTGCCAGCAGTTTATGGGCGACAGGGGGCGGAATGGGCACTGAAGCTTTCTTT.

The rearrangement uses TRBV5-1 and TRBJ2-3; 11 positions agree with TRBD1. The germline V gene encodes CDR1 SGHRS and CDR2 YFSETQ. The CDR3 length is 16 residues. V lost 0 bases, J lost 4 bases, and 4 bases stayed unmatched. CDR3 region: CASSLAGQGAPDTQYF. The CDR3 DNA follows: TGCGCCAGCAGCTTGGCTGGACAGGGGGCTCCAGATACGCAGTATTTT.

V usage is TRBV11-3 and J usage is TRBJ2-5, with a tentative D call TRBD1 (6 bases). This CDR3 has 14 residues. Germline CDR1 SGHNT, CDR2 YENEEA. V lost 4 bases, J lost 5 bases, and 14 bases lay in between. As DNA, the CDR3 is TGTGCCAGCAGCTCCCGCCAGGGGAGTGAGACCCAGTACTTC. Amino acid sequence: CASSSRQGSETQYF.

V is TRBV13 and J is TRBJ2-6; 9 nucleotides agree with TRBD1. Germline V lookup: CDR1 PRHDT, CDR2 FYEKMQ (reference sequence). Trimming at V came to 4 bases and at J to 4 bases, leaving 2 bases not matched to a gene. This CDR3 is built from 15 residues. The CDR3 sequence: CASSWDRAGANVLTF. CDR3 nucleotide sequence: TGTGCCAGCAGCTGGGACAGGGCAGGGGCCAACGTCCTGACTTTC.

CDR3 amino acids: CASSPRGITEETQYF. DNA for the CDR3: TGTGCCAGCAGTCCCCGGGGGATAACTGAAGAGACCCAGTACTTC. The chain employs TRBV3-1 (or the pseudogene TRBV3-2) and TRBJ2-5, with D possibly being TRBD2 (6 bases). Germline assignment: CDR1 LGHDT and CDR2 YNNKEL (reference sequence). Trimming shortened V by 6 bases and J by 3 bases, and 17 bases separated the two germline ends. The CDR3 runs 15 residues.

The CDR3: CASSLTRATFGYGYTF. In nucleotides, the CDR3 is TGTGCCAGCAGTTTGACACGAGCCACCTTTGGGTATGGCTACACCTTC. V usage is TRBV6-2 or TRBV6-3 and J usage is TRBJ1-2; D is unresolved. This CDR3 spans 16 amino acids. V shed 4 bases and J shed 5 bases, with 20 bases lying between them. Looked up from germline, CDR1 is MNHEY and CDR2 is SVGEGT.

The sample holds one count of this clone. V gene TRBV5-6 combines with J gene TRBJ2-3, with 12 bases aligning to TRBD2. Germline trimming cut 5 bases from V and 0 bases from J; bases unmatched to any gene: 4. The CDR3 covers 16 residues. Germline loops: CDR1 SGHDT, CDR2 YYEEEE. CDR3: CASRGLAGPSTDTQYF. DNA for the CDR3: TGTGCCAGCAGAGGACTAGCGGGACCTAGCACAGATACGCAGTATTTT.